The 13 T cell receptor delta chains presented below share a single source sample, sequenced in a study of gamma-delta T cells after stem cell transplantation. TCRdb applied CATT to the RT-PCR reads for clone calling. The table includes more than 2,500 delta-chain clones, more than 4.5% detected once. The source material was gamma-delta T cells. Every receptor here comes from a human donor. It is not recorded whose cells these are; they may come from a transplant donor.

This clone was detected only a few times. This DNA translates differently at residue 5 from the TCRdb protein, which is that of a much larger clone; a read error is likely, and the protein shown is the DNA's own translation. As DNA, the CDR3 is TGTGCCTGTGACAATACTGGGGGCTATAGCTCCTGGGACACCCGACAGATGTTTTTC. Its protein product is CACDNTGGYSSWDTRQMFF. The gene calls are TRDV2 and TRDJ3; the match to TRDD3 covers 8 bases. The J segment lost 0 bases and the V segment lost 2 bases, leaving 8 bases of the junction unmatched. The germline V gene has CDR1 GEAIGNYY and CDR2 EKD. The CDR3 consists of 19 residues.

As to this clone: This likely came from a read error, as a far larger clone is one base away. Other DNA sequences in the sample encode the same CDR3. The chain links TRDV2 to TRDJ1, with D perhaps TRDD2 (7 bases). Germline V CDR1 and CDR2: GEAIGNYY, EKD. Trimming shortened V by 3 bases and J by 1 base, and 35 bases separated the two germline ends. This CDR3 is built from 22 residues. The CDR3 DNA reads TGTGCCTGTGACCCCCTTCCTGCGGTACTGGGCAAGGAATCACAGCCCACCGATAAACTCATCTTT. Amino acid sequence: CACDPLPAVLGKESQPTDKLIF.

This clone was counted ten times or more. One base separates it from a far larger clone, so it is likely a read error. Other DNA sequences in this sample translate to the same CDR3. J is TRDJ1 and V is TRDV2, with D perhaps matching TRDD3 (6 bases). The CDR3 has 13 amino acids. CDR1 is GEAIGNYY, CDR2 EKD, per germline. CDR3 amino acids: CACDTWGTDKLIF. The CDR3 DNA reads as TGTGCCTGCGACACCTGGGGCACCGATAAACTCATCTTT.

This clone was picked up a small number of times. TCRdb's protein for this DNA is that of a much larger clone and differs from the translation at residue 7, likely a read error; the protein shown is the DNA translation. J is TRDJ1 and V is TRDV2; 7 bases align to TRDD3. V lost 0 bases to trimming and J lost 0 bases; unmatched junction nucleotides: 15. This CDR3 comprises 19 residues. CDR1 is GEAIGNYY, CDR2 EKD, per germline. The CDR3 sequence: CACDTVPGDPFPYTDKLIF. The CDR3 DNA follows: TGTGCCTGTGACACCGTACCGGGGGATCCGTTCCCGTACACCGATAAACTCATCTTT.

Comment on this clone: One end of the junction does not line up with germline, which may come from a read error. The J gene is TRDJ1, the V gene TRDV2; 11 positions match TRDD3. The CDR3 length is 18 residues. Germline CDR1 GEAIGNYY, CDR2 EKD. This CDR3 reads CACDTMLGDTLLTAKLIF. CDR3 DNA: TGTGCCTGTGACACCATGCTGGGGGATACTCTACTTACCGCTAAACTCATCTTT.

This clone was counted many times. A read error likely explains this, since a far larger clone differs by one base. The chain is built from TRDV2 and TRDJ1, with D possibly being TRDD3 (5 bases). Germline assignment: CDR1 GEAIGNYY and CDR2 EKD. The CDR3 runs 15 residues. Between the trimmed V and J ends, which lost 1 base and 1 base, there was a span of 12 bases. The CDR3 region has the DNA TGTGCCTGTGACACGGTCGGGGAGAGCACCGATAAACTCATCTTT. Translating gives CACDTVGESTDKLIF.

The rearrangement uses TRDV2 and TRDJ1; 12 bases align to TRDD3. This CDR3 comprises 16 residues. Germline CDR1 GEAIGNYY, CDR2 EKD. V shed 3 bases, J shed 2 bases, and the junction held 6 bases outside the gene matches. The CDR3 bases are TGTGCCTGTGACTTTCTGGGGGATACGCAAACCGATAAACTCATCTTT. Its protein is CACDFLGDTQTDKLIF.

This clone came up a few times. TCRdb's entry gives the protein of a much larger clone, which mismatches this DNA's translation at residue 7, likely from a read error; the protein reported here is translated from the DNA. The chain combines TRDV2 with TRDJ1; maybe TRDD3 (6 bases). The germline gives CDR1 GEAIGNYY, CDR2 EKD. The CDR3 runs to 17 residues. V was pared by 3 bases and J by 0 bases, with 19 bases between. The CDR3 loop reads CACDVLRDREYTDKLIF. The CDR3 bases are TGTGCCTGTGACGTACTGAGGGATAGGGAGTACACCGATAAACTCATCTTT.

Comments on this clone: This DNA translates differently at residue 4 from the TCRdb protein, which is that of a much larger clone; a read error is likely, and the protein shown is the DNA's own translation. The V gene is TRDV2, the J gene TRDJ1, with TRDD3 matching over 13 bases. The CDR3 spans 18 residues. Germline assignment: CDR1 GEAIGNYY and CDR2 EKD. The CDR3 loop is CACGTILGDTYYTDKLIF. Here the CDR3 DNA reads TGTGCCTGTGGCACCATACTGGGGGATACGTATTACACCGATAAACTCATCTTT.

This clone appeared a few times. This likely reflects a read error, since a far larger clone is one base away. Other DNA sequences within the sample encode an identical CDR3. J is TRDJ3 and V is TRDV2; TRDD3 aligns across 8 bases. The germline V gene encodes CDR1 GEAIGNYY and CDR2 EKD. This CDR3 has 19 residues. The CDR3 is CACDTTGGYSSWDTRQMFF. Written as DNA, the CDR3 is TGTGCCTGTGACACCACTGGGGGCTATAGCTCCTGGGACACTCGACAGATGTTTTTC.

This clone has only a few counts. The amino acid sequence in TCRdb belongs to a much larger clone and departs from this DNA's translation at residue 4, likely a sequencing read error; the sequence shown is translated from the DNA. The V call is TRDV2, the J call TRDJ1, with a possible D match to TRDD2 (8 bases). The germline CDR1 and CDR2 sequences are GEAIGNYY and EKD. V shed 5 bases and J shed 9 bases, with 27 bases lying between them. This CDR3 contains 16 residues. This CDR3 is CACGTVGDLPMGELIF. CDR3 DNA sequence: TGTGCCTGTGGCACGGTGGGGGACCTTCCTATGGGGGAACTCATCTTT.

In the case of this clone: A read error may be the cause here, since a much bigger clone is one base away. The same CDR3 arises from other DNA sequences in this sample as well. The chain combines TRDV2 with TRDJ1, with TRDD3 matching over 12 bases. The germline gives CDR1 GEAIGNYY, CDR2 EKD. This CDR3 contains 18 residues. V was pared by 4 bases and J by 2 bases, with 13 bases of the junction left unmatched. CDR3 sequence: CACDVLTGGYRMTDKLIF. In DNA form, the CDR3 reads TGTGCCTGTGATGTTCTTACTGGGGGATACAGAATGACCGATAAACTCATCTTT.

This chain joins TRDV2 and TRDJ1; the match to TRDD3 covers 12 bases. There are 18 residues in the CDR3. Germline loops: CDR1 GEAIGNYY, CDR2 EKD. The J segment lost 0 bases and the V segment lost 6 bases, leaving 13 bases of the junction unmatched. CDR3 residues: CACLLLGDTQLYTDKLIF. The CDR3, as DNA: TGTGCCTGTCTTCTACTGGGGGATACACAGTTGTACACCGATAAACTCATCTTT.